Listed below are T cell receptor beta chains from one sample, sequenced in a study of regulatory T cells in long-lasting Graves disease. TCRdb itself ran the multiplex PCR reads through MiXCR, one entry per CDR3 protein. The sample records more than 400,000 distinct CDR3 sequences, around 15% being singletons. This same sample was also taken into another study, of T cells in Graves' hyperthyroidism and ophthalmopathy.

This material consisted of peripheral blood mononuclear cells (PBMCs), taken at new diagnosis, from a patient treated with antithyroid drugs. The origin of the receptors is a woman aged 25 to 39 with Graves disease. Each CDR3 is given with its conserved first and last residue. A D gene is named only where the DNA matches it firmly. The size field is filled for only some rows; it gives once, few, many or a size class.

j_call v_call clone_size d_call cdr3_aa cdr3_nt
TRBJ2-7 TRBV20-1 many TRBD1 CSAARQGVIYEQYF TGCAGTGCTGCCCGACAGGGGGTGATCTACGAGCAGTACTTC
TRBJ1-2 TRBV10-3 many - CAISDPGTFYHTF TGTGCCATCAGTGATCCGGGGACTTTCTACCACACCTTC
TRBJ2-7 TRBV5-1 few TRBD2 CASSLGLAGRTYEQYF TGTGCCAGCAGCTTGGGTCTAGCGGGGCGGACCTACGAGCAGTACTTC
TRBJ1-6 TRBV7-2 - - CASSLEQGRGSPLHF TGTGCCAGCAGCTTAGAACAGGGCAGGGGTTCACCCCTCCACTTT
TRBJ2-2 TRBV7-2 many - CASSLGRNTGELFF TGTGCCAGCAGCTTAGGGAGGAACACCGGGGAGCTGTTTTTT
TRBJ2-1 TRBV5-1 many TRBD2 CASSRGGNEQFF TGCGCCAGCAGCCGGGGGGGTAATGAGCAGTTCTTC
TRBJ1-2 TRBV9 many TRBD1 CASSPPGQGARGYTF TGTGCCAGCAGCCCCCCGGGACAGGGGGCGCGTGGCTACACCTTC
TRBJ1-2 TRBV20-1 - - CSARDNGYTF TGCAGTGCTAGAGATAATGGCTACACCTTC
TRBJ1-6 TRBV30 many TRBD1 CAWIRQGANNSPLHF TGTGCCTGGATCCGACAGGGGGCCAATAATTCACCCCTCCACTTT
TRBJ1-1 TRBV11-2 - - CASSLALSNREAEAFF TGTGCCAGCAGCTTGGCTCTTTCGAACAGGGAAGCTGAAGCTTTCTTT
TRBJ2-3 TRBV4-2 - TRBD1 CASSQTGASTDTQYF TGTGCCAGCAGCCAGACAGGGGCTAGCACAGATACGCAGTATTTT
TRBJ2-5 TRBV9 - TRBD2 CASSVGTSGLQETQYF TGTGCCAGCAGCGTAGGGACTAGCGGGCTTCAAGAGACCCAGTACTTC
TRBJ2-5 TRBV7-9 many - CASSLGPQETQYF TGTGCCAGCAGCTTAGGTCCCCAAGAGACCCAGTACTTC
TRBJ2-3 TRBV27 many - CASSLSRSLNTDTQYF TGTGCCAGCAGTTTATCAAGGAGCCTCAACACAGATACGCAGTATTTT
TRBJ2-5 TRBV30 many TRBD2 CAWSDNPGLQETQYF TGTGCCTGGAGTGACAATCCGGGACTACAAGAGACCCAGTACTTC
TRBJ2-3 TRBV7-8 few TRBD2 CASSLIRGAGVTDTQYF TGTGCCAGCAGCTTAATAAGGGGAGCGGGAGTCACAGATACGCAGTATTTT
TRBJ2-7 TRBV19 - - CASSIGASSYEQYF TGTGCCAGTAGTATAGGGGCAAGCTCCTACGAGCAGTACTTC
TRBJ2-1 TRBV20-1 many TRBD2 CSAHPPGTSGYNEQFF TGCAGTGCTCACCCCCCCGGGACTAGCGGTTACAATGAGCAGTTCTTC
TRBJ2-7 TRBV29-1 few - CSVEEKPYEQYF TGCAGCGTTGAGGAGAAACCCTACGAGCAGTACTTC
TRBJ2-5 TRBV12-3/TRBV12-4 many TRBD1 CASSFGTVLETQYF TGTGCCAGCAGTTTCGGGACAGTTCTAGAGACCCAGTACTTC
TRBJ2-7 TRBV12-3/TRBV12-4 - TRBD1 CASSGPRTGTGEQYF TGTGCCAGCAGTGGCCCACGGACAGGGACCGGGGAGCAGTACTTC
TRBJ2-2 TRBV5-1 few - CASSPGLTDGELFF TGCGCCAGCAGCCCGGGACTCACGGACGGGGAGCTGTTTTTT
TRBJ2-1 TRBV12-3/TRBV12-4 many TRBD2 CASSLGRSSGSVNEQFF TGTGCCAGCAGTTTGGGCCGGTCGAGCGGGAGCGTTAATGAGCAGTTCTTC
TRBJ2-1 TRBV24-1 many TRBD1 CATSEPDGQGSSGEQFF TGTGCCACCAGTGAACCTGACGGACAGGGTTCATCTGGTGAGCAGTTCTTC
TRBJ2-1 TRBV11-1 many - CASSLARDTAYNEQFF TGTGCCAGCAGCTTAGCGCGTGACACGGCATACAATGAGCAGTTCTTC
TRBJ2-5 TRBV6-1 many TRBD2 CASSPWSGLATQETQYF TGTGCCAGCAGTCCATGGTCCGGACTAGCTACTCAAGAGACCCAGTACTTC
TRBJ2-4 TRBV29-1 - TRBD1 CSVLTGQAGNIQYF TGCAGCGTCTTGACGGGACAGGCGGGGAACATTCAGTACTTC
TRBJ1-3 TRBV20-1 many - CSAREHGSPGGGNTIYF TGCAGTGCTAGAGAACACGGGTCTCCGGGAGGTGGAAACACCATATATTTT
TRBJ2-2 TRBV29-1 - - CSVEGSRAATDTGELFF TGCAGCGTTGAAGGGAGCCGGGCTGCTACGGACACCGGGGAGCTGTTTTTT